This T cell receptor (beta chain) emerged from a study of cytomegalovirus exposure and HLA in healthy donors. Study-level findings and limits: Cytomegalovirus-associated status was assigned to 164 TCR beta chains.

There are a few counts of this clone. Its antigen is currently unknown. After removal of 0 bases from V and 2 bases from J, the junction contained 6 bases not matched to a gene. There are 16 residues in the CDR3. Per the germline V gene, CDR1 is SGHRS and CDR2 is YFSETQ. PCR employed 60 Vbeta and 13 Jbeta primers. The data were produced by immunoSEQ multiplex PCR, yet TCRdb's version contains in-frame clones alone and is incomplete. The sample has approximately 110,000 clones; around 15% are singletons. The rearrangement joins TRBV5-1 to TRBJ2-5; TRBD2 matches 8 bases. The source is a female donor in good health and CMV-seronegative. The sequenced sample consisted of PBMCs. Here the CDR3 DNA reads TGCGCCAGCAGCTTGGCCGGCGCGGGGGGTCAAGAGACCCAGTACTTC. Protein sequence: CASSLAGAGGQETQYF.